This T cell receptor (beta chain) derives from a study of Graves' ophthalmopathy and Graves' hyperthyroidism. Study-level findings and limits: Sensitivity reached 85% to 90% and specificity over 65% for a 13-signature model separating ophthalmopathy from stable hyperthyroidism.

RNA transcripts were the template, and TCR beta CDR3 regions were amplified from them. An initial RT-PCR round employing HTBI primers preceded a second-round multiplex PCR. Each CDR3 protein is one row after TCRdb ran MiXCR on the multiplex PCR reads. Here the sample spans roughly 700,000 distinct CDR3 sequences, about 44% being singletons. On this clonotype itself: What it binds is not known.

Trimming removed 5 bases from V and 3 bases from J; junction bases left unmatched: 12. In germline, CDR1 is SGHTA, CDR2 FQGTGA. This CDR3 is 16 amino acids long. Active ophthalmopathy (CAS at least 3, NOSPECS at least 4), lasting under 3 months. J is TRBJ2-5 and V is TRBV7-3; 7 bases line up with TRBD1. This TCR came from an adult man with Graves' ophthalmopathy. Sequencing input: peripheral blood. In nucleotides, the CDR3 is TGTGCCAGCAGCCTAGGGACAGCGGACAGAAAAGAGACCCAGTACTTC. Translated: CASSLGTADRKETQYF.